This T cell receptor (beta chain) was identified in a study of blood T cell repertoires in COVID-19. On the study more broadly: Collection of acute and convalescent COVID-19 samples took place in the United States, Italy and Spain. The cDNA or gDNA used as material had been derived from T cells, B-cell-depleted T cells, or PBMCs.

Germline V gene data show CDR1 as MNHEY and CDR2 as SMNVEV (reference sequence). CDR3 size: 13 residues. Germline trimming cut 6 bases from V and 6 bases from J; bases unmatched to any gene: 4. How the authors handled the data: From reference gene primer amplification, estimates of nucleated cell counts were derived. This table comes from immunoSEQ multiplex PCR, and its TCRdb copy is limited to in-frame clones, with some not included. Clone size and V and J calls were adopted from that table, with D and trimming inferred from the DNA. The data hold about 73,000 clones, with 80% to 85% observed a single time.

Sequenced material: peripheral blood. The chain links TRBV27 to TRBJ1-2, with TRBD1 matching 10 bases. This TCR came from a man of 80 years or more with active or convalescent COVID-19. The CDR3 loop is CASRSTGGDGYTF. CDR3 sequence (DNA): TGTGCCAGCAGGTCGACAGGGGGCGATGGCTACACCTTC.